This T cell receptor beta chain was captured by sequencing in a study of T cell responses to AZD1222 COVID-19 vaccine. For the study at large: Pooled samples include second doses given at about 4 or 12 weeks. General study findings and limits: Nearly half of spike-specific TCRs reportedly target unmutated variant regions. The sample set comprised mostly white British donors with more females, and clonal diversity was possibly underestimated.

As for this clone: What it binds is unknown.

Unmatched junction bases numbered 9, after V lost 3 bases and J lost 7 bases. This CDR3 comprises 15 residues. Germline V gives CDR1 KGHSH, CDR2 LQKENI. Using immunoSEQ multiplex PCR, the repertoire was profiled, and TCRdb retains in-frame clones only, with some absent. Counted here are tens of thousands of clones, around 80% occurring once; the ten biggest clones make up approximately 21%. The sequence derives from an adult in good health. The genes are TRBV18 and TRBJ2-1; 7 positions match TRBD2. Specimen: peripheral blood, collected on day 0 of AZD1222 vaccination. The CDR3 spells CASSPAASGGNEQFF. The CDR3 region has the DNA TGTGCCAGCTCACCGGCGGCTAGCGGAGGGAATGAGCAGTTCTTC. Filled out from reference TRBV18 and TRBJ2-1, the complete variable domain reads NAGVMQNPRHLVRRRGQEARLRCSPMKGHSHVYWYRQLPEEGLKFMVYLQKENIIDESGMPKERFSAEFPKEGPSILRIQQVVRGDSAAYFCASSPAASGGNEQFFGPGTRLTVL.